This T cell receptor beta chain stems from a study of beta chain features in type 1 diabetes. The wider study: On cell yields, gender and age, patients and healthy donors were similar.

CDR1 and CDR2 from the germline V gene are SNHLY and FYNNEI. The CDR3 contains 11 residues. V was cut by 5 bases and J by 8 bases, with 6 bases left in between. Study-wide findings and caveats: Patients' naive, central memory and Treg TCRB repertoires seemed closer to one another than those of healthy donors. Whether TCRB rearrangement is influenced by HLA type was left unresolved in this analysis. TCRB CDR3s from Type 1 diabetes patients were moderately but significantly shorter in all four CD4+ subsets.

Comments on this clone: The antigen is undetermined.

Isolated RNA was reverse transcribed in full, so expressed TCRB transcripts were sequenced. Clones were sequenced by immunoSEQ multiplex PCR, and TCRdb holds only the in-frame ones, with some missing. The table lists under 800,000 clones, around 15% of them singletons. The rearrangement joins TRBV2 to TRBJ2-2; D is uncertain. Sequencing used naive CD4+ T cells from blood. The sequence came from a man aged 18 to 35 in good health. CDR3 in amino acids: CASSPGGELFF. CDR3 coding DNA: TGTGCCAGCAGTCCGGGTGGGGAGCTGTTTTTT.